Each of the 12 T cell receptor beta chains below was sequenced from the same sample in a study of T cell responses to AZD1222 COVID-19 vaccine (dated by TCRdb to the early 2020s). The library came from the immunoSEQ multiplex PCR assay. TCRdb took this table from immuneACCESS and kept in-frame rearrangements with V and J called. Such tables lack part of the clones; where checked against another copy, unresolved V genes explain under half of the gap, and the rest is unexplained. The sample table contains fewer than 120,000 clones; only one count was recorded for about 95% of them. The top ten hold about 3.1% of the sample. Sample time point, as interpreted from the label and publication: about 28 days (+/-7) after the second vaccine dose. Sequences were derived from peripheral blood, sampled 28 days after the second AZD1222 dose. The receptors originated from an adult who received the AZD1222 COVID-19 vaccine.

V gene TRBV6-5 combines with J gene TRBJ2-1; no clear D gene. Trimming cost V 2 bases and J 9 bases, with 5 bases left between them. This CDR3 is built from 11 residues. Per the germline V gene, CDR1 is MNHEY and CDR2 is SVGAGI. DNA for the CDR3: TGTGCCAGCAGTTACCTCGGTGAGCAGTTCTTC. It translates to CASSYLGEQFF.

The V and J genes are TRBV7-6 and TRBJ2-2, with a possible D match to TRBD1 (5 bases). Deletions cut 0 bases from V and 0 bases from J, with 5 bases between. The CDR3 runs 15 residues. From germline, CDR1 is SGHVS and CDR2 FNYEAQ. The CDR3 region has the DNA TGTGCCAGCAGCTTAGCAGGGGCGAACACCGGGGAGCTGTTTTTT. Translating gives CASSLAGANTGELFF.

This clone was seen a single time. V and J are TRBV4-1 and TRBJ2-1; a weak D match, TRBD2 (6 bases). V was cut by 4 bases and J by 7 bases, with 20 bases left in between. The CDR3 contains 16 residues. Germline CDR1 and CDR2: MGHRA and YSYEKL. The DNA of the CDR3 is TGCGCCAGCAGCCCCTTCTGGGTGCGGGACCGGAATGAGCAGTTCTTC. This translates into CASSPFWVRDRNEQFF.

The chain recombines TRBV10-3 with TRBJ1-2, with D perhaps matching TRBD1 (6 bases). From germline, CDR1 is ENHRY and CDR2 SYGVKD. Trimming pared 0 bases from V and 5 bases from J, leaving 10 bases between. The CDR3 totals 14 residues. The CDR3 coding sequence is TGTGCCATCAGTGAGTCGGGAGGGGGATATGGCTACACCTTC. Residues: CAISESGGGYGYTF.

The chain is built from TRBV5-1 and TRBJ2-2, with 8 nucleotides matching TRBD2. The CDR3 totals 17 residues. The V and J ends lost 3 bases and 1 base, in that order; junction bases with no gene match: 8. Germline V CDR1 and CDR2: SGHRS, YFSETQ. CDR3: CASSSGGLAGNTGELFF. The CDR3 DNA sequence: TGCGCCAGCAGCTCTGGGGGGCTAGCGGGGAACACCGGGGAGCTGTTTTTT.

V is TRBV5-1 and J is TRBJ2-5, with D unresolved. V lost 3 bases, J lost 4 bases, and 7 bases lay in between. The germline CDR1 and CDR2 sequences are SGHRS and YFSETQ. The CDR3 runs to 12 residues. The CDR3 here is CASSSERETQYF. The CDR3 DNA reads TGCGCCAGCAGCTCCGAACGAGAGACCCAGTACTTC.

This rearrangement joins TRBV6-6 to TRBJ1-5; TRBD1 agrees at 7 bases. The CDR3 sequence is 15 residues long. Per the germline V gene, CDR1 is MNHNY and CDR2 is SVGAGI (reference sequence). V was pared by 4 bases and J by 4 bases, with 7 bases of the junction left unmatched. CDR3 in DNA: TGTGCCAGCAGTTTTCAGGGGGAGTGGAATCAGCCCCAGCATTTT. The encoded protein is CASSFQGEWNQPQHF.

This rearrangement joins TRBV4-1 to TRBJ1-1; TRBD1 might be the D (5 bases). The CDR3 loop spans 14 amino acids. Germline V gene data show CDR1 as MGHRA and CDR2 as YSYEKL. Trimming took 4 bases from V and 5 from J, leaving 14 bases between them. CDR3 loop: CASSLIRGETEAFF. CDR3 coding DNA: TGCGCCAGCAGCCTCATAAGGGGAGAGACTGAAGCTTTCTTT.

The rearrangement uses TRBV4-1 and TRBJ1-1; possibly TRBD1 for D (6 bases). V gave up 6 bases and J gave up 0 bases, with 20 bases separating them. Germline CDR1 reads MGHRA; CDR2 reads YSYEKL. The CDR3 is 17 residues long. CDR3 sequence (DNA): TGCGCCAGCAGACATACCTCCGACAGGAAAATGAACACTGAAGCTTTCTTT. Amino acids: CASRHTSDRKMNTEAFF.

The chain links TRBV29-1 to TRBJ2-3; D gene ambiguous. The CDR3 is 13 amino acids. The germline gives CDR1 SQVTM, CDR2 ANQGSEA. V was trimmed by 7 bases and J by 6 bases, leaving 17 bases between them. CDR3 region: CSGSSTLGDTQYF. The CDR3 DNA reads TGCAGCGGCTCGAGCACACTGGGGGATACGCAGTATTTT.

The CDR3 region is CASSYPRGSGNIQYF. The CDR3 DNA reads TGTGCCAGCAGTTACCCGCGGGGGTCGGGAAACATTCAGTACTTC. The J gene is TRBJ2-4, the V gene TRBV6-6; 7 nucleotides align to TRBD2. J lost 6 bases, V lost 2 bases, and 7 bases had no gene match. CDR1 MNHNY and CDR2 SVGAGI come from the germline V gene (reference sequence). The CDR3 length is 15 residues.

J is TRBJ2-5 and V is TRBV2, with 9 bases fitting TRBD1. Per the germline V gene, CDR1 is SNHLY and CDR2 is FYNNEI. V shed 6 bases and J 5 bases; nucleotides not matched to a gene: 10. There are 15 residues in the CDR3. CDR3 sequence reads: CASSMGQGGTETQYF. The CDR3 region has the DNA TGTGCCAGCAGCATGGGACAGGGTGGTACGGAGACCCAGTACTTC.